Listed below are T cell receptor beta chains from one sample, sequenced in a study of cytomegalovirus exposure and HLA in healthy donors. Assay: immunoSEQ multiplex PCR; the TCRdb copy retains only in-frame clones and omits some. There are about 160,000 clones in the sample; roughly 80% occur only once, and 0.9% to 1% lies in the top ten. The material sequenced was PBMCs. These TCRs come from a girl aged 2 to 9 in good health and CMV-seropositive. Both conserved end residues are part of each CDR3. A D gene is named only where the DNA matches it firmly. Rows may omit the clone size; those that give it use once, few, many or a size class.

J,D,size,V,DNA,CDR3
TRBJ2-7,-,-,TRBV28,TGTGCCAGCACCCCTCCCCGTTGGTTATCCTACGAGCAGTACTTC,CASTPPRWLSYEQYF
TRBJ2-3,-,-,TRBV5-1,TGCGCCAGCAGCTTGGCCCGGTCCACAGATACGCAGTATTTT,CASSLARSTDTQYF
TRBJ1-2,TRBD1,-,TRBV30,TGTGCCTGGAGTATAGGCGGGACAGGAAACTATGGCTACACCTTC,CAWSIGGTGNYGYTF
TRBJ2-2,TRBD2,once,TRBV11-3,TGTGCCAGCAGCGGAGGACTAGCGGGAGTTACAAACACCGGGGAGCTGTTTTTT,CASSGGLAGVTNTGELFF
TRBJ1-2,TRBD1,-,TRBV29-1,TGCAGCGTTGAAGGGACAGGGGGAGCTAACTATGGCTACACCTTC,CSVEGTGGANYGYTF
TRBJ1-3,TRBD1,few,TRBV25-1,TGTGCCAGCAGTGTGACAGGGCCTTTGGGAAACACCATATATTTT,CASSVTGPLGNTIYF
TRBJ1-2,-,-,TRBV30,TGTGCCAGCTACAGCTATGGCTACACCTTC,CASYSYGYTF
TRBJ2-7,-,once,TRBV30,TGTGCCTGGAGCAGCGACTACGAGCAGTACTTC,CAWSSDYEQYF
TRBJ2-1,TRBD1,few,TRBV4-1,TGCGCCAGCAGCCAGGCCCTACAGGGGGGCGAGGAGCAGTTCTTC,CASSQALQGGEEQFF
TRBJ2-6,-,-,TRBV28,TGTGCCAGCAGTACCCCGGAAGGACTCTCTGGGGCCAACGTCCTGACTTTC,CASSTPEGLSGANVLTF
TRBJ1-4,TRBD1,-,TRBV23-1,TGCGCCAGCAGTCAATCAAGGACAGGGGATAGGGGTAATGAAAAACTGTTTTTT,CASSQSRTGDRGNEKLFF
TRBJ2-1,TRBD2,-,TRBV4-2,TGTGCCAGCAGCCACCTGGGGACTAGCGGAGACAATGAGCAGTTCTTC,CASSHLGTSGDNEQFF
TRBJ1-1,-,-,TRBV30,TGTGCCTGGAGTCCATTTGACTGGGAAGCTTTCTTT,CAWSPFDWEAFF
TRBJ2-5,TRBD2,once,TRBV6-1,TGTGCCAGCAGTGCCCCTAGCGGGGGGCTGTACCAAGAGACCCAGTACTTC,CASSAPSGGLYQETQYF
TRBJ2-5,-,-,TRBV2,TGTGCCAGCAGGGAGGACCAAGAGACCCAGTACTTC,CASREDQETQYF
TRBJ2-7,TRBD1,-,TRBV13,TGTGCCAGCAGCTCACAGGGGCCGAGCTCCTACGAGCAGTACTTC,CASSSQGPSSYEQYF
TRBJ1-4,-,-,TRBV1,TGCACCAGCAGCCGAAAGGACAGGGGTGATGAAAAACTGTTTTTT,CTSSRKDRGDEKLFF
TRBJ1-4,-,-,TRBV25-1,TGTGCCAGCAGTGGAACTCCAGGAGAACGGGGAAAACTGTTTTTT,CASSGTPGERGKLFF
TRBJ2-1,-,-,TRBV20-1,TGCAGTGCTAGAGTCTACCATGAGCAGTTCTTC,CSARVYHEQFF
TRBJ2-2,TRBD1,few,TRBV28,TGTGCCAGCAGTTTAAACAGGGGGTCTTACGTTCCCGGGGAGCTGTTTTTT,CASSLNRGSYVPGELFF
TRBJ1-1,-,-,TRBV7-3,TGTGCCAGCAGCCCAACAGGGACGAACACTGAAGCTTTCTTT,CASSPTGTNTEAFF
TRBJ2-1,-,-,TRBV27,TGTGCCAGCAGTTTAGTAAGGTTTAAGGAGGCTCGGCAGTTCTTC,CASSLVRFKEARQFF
TRBJ2-7,-,-,TRBV20-1,TGCAGTGCAGAACAGGGTACCGAGCAGTACTTC,CSAEQGTEQYF
TRBJ2-5,TRBD2,-,TRBV9,TGTGCCAGCACACCGGGCGGGAGGTTGATCGAGACCCAGTACTTC,CASTPGGRLIETQYF
TRBJ2-7,-,-,TRBV29-1,TGCAGCGTTGGGAGGGCAGGCACGTCCTACGAGCAGTACTTC,CSVGRAGTSYEQYF
TRBJ2-7,TRBD2,once,TRBV13,TGTGCCAGCAGCGGACTAGCGGAAGGAAACTACGAGCAGTACTTC,CASSGLAEGNYEQYF
TRBJ1-5,TRBD1,-,TRBV2,TGTGCCAGCAGTGGCCCGACAGGGCCCTCTCTTAATCAGCCCCAGCATTTT,CASSGPTGPSLNQPQHF
TRBJ2-5,TRBD2,once,TRBV4-2,TGTGCCAGCAGCCATGAACCCGGGACTAGCGGGGGGTCATGGTGGACCCAGTACTTC,CASSHEPGTSGGSWWTQYF
TRBJ2-6,-,once,TRBV5-1,TGCGCCAGCAGCTTGGGGAGCACTGGGGCCAACGTCCTGACTTTC,CASSLGSTGANVLTF
TRBJ1-1,-,-,TRBV2,TGTGCCAGCATTGGTGGAGGTCCGACCACCGGGTTCATGAACACTGAAGCTTTCTTT,CASIGGGPTTGFMNTEAFF
TRBJ1-1,-,-,TRBV5-1,TGCGCCAGCAGCTTGGAGTTGAGTCGGAGCACTGAAGCTTTCTTT,CASSLELSRSTEAFF
TRBJ2-1,TRBD1,-,TRBV14,TGTGCCAGCAAAACCGGGACAGCCCGTACAAATGAGCAGTTCTTC,CASKTGTARTNEQFF
TRBJ1-2,-,-,TRBV7-3,TGTGCCAGCAGCTTAGGAGGCGCACAGAACTATGGCTACACCTTC,CASSLGGAQNYGYTF
TRBJ1-2,TRBD1,-,TRBV6-5,TGTGCCAGCAGATACAGTCCCGGGACAGGCCCGGGGGGCTACACCTTC,CASRYSPGTGPGGYTF
TRBJ2-1,TRBD2,-,TRBV29-1,TGCAGCGTCGCTCCTAGCGGGAGATGGAATGAGCAGTTCTTC,CSVAPSGRWNEQFF
TRBJ1-5,-,-,TRBV28,TGTGCCAGCAGTTTACTGAGGTGGGTTCCCGATCAGCCCCAGCATTTT,CASSLLRWVPDQPQHF
TRBJ2-7,-,-,TRBV5-4,TGTGCCAGCAGCTTAGCCCTACCGGGACTGAGGATCCACGAGCAGTACTTC,CASSLALPGLRIHEQYF
TRBJ1-1,TRBD1,-,TRBV11-2,TGTGCCAGCAGCTTCCCAGGGGGCACCCAGGGAGCTTTCTTT,CASSFPGGTQGAFF
TRBJ2-5,-,-,TRBV6-5,TGTGCCAGCATCCCCAGGGGAGAGGAGACCCAGTACTTC,CASIPRGEETQYF
TRBJ2-1,-,-,TRBV7-8,TGTGCCAGCAGCTTATCTCGCTGGTCTTCGGATGAGCAGTTCTTC,CASSLSRWSSDEQFF
TRBJ2-1,TRBD2,-,TRBV5-1,TGCGCCAGCAGCTTCATATCAATAGCGGGATCTTACAATGAGCAGTTCTTC,CASSFISIAGSYNEQFF